This is a list of T cell receptor beta chains from one sample in a study of shared clonotypes between healthy human individuals. TCRdb's copy holds only in-frame clones and misses some; the assay was immunoSEQ multiplex PCR. There are approximately 2.4 million clones in the sample; more than 90% occur only once, and approximately 0.13% lies in the top ten. The sequencing input was naive CD4+ T cells sorted from blood. All receptors come from a man aged 18-30 years in good health. The CDR3 runs from the conserved cysteine through the conserved F or W. The D gene is left open where the match is weak. Clone size, where shown, is once, few, many, or a class for clones that have expanded.

CDR3 length: 15
J gene: TRBJ2-2
D gene: TRBD2
clone size: .
V gene: TRBV7-2
CDR3 DNA: TGTGCCAGCACCACCGACCTAGCGGGGGCCGGGGAGCTGTTTTTT
CDR3 protein: CASTTDLAGAGELFF

CDR3 length: 12
J gene: TRBJ1-2
D gene: .
clone size: .
V gene: TRBV2
CDR3 DNA: TGTGCCAGCAGAGGGTCAGCGAGGGGCTACACCTTC
CDR3 protein: CASRGSARGYTF

CDR3 length: 12
J gene: TRBJ2-7
D gene: .
clone size: .
V gene: TRBV29-1
CDR3 DNA: TGCAGCGTTAACGACGGCTCCTACGAGCAGTACTTC
CDR3 protein: CSVNDGSYEQYF

CDR3 length: 14
J gene: TRBJ2-2
D gene: .
clone size: .
V gene: TRBV9
CDR3 DNA: TGTGCCAGCAGAAGACTAACTAACACCGGGGAGCTGTTTTTT
CDR3 protein: CASRRLTNTGELFF

CDR3 length: 15
J gene: TRBJ1-1
D gene: TRBD1
clone size: once
V gene: TRBV28
CDR3 DNA: TGTGCCAGCAGTACCCCAGGGGGTTTGAGCACTGAAGCTTTCTTT
CDR3 protein: CASSTPGGLSTEAFF

CDR3 length: 15
J gene: TRBJ2-3
D gene: TRBD1
clone size: .
V gene: TRBV5-1
CDR3 DNA: TGCGCCAGCAGCCTTACAGGGGTTCGCACAGATACGCAGTATTTT
CDR3 protein: CASSLTGVRTDTQYF

CDR3 length: 15
J gene: TRBJ1-3
D gene: TRBD1
clone size: .
V gene: TRBV30
CDR3 DNA: TGTGCCTGGAGCGGGACAGGCCATGGGGGAAACACCATATATTTT
CDR3 protein: CAWSGTGHGGNTIYF

CDR3 length: 17
J gene: TRBJ2-7
D gene: .
clone size: .
V gene: TRBV5-1
CDR3 DNA: TGCGCCAGCAGCTTGTCGGCAGCGGGTGTAGGGTCCTACGAGCAGTACTTC
CDR3 protein: CASSLSAAGVGSYEQYF

CDR3 length: 13
J gene: TRBJ1-4
D gene: .
clone size: .
V gene: TRBV5-1
CDR3 DNA: TGCGCCAGCACCCGGGACATAGGAGAAAAACTGTTTTTT
CDR3 protein: CASTRDIGEKLFF

CDR3 length: 17
J gene: TRBJ2-2
D gene: .
clone size: .
V gene: TRBV15
CDR3 DNA: TGTGCCACCAGCAGATCGGGGGAGACCCTAGCGATCGGGGAGCTGTTTTTT
CDR3 protein: CATSRSGETLAIGELFF

CDR3 length: 16
J gene: TRBJ2-7
D gene: TRBD2
clone size: .
V gene: TRBV19
CDR3 DNA: TGTGCCAGTAGTACGCACGGACTAGCGGGATATGGCGAGCAGTACTTC
CDR3 protein: CASSTHGLAGYGEQYF

CDR3 length: 15
J gene: TRBJ1-1
D gene: .
clone size: .
V gene: TRBV15
CDR3 DNA: TGTGCCACCAGCAGAGGTTCAGGATTTAACACTGAAGCTTTCTTT
CDR3 protein: CATSRGSGFNTEAFF

CDR3 length: 12
J gene: TRBJ1-2
D gene: .
clone size: .
V gene: TRBV7-2
CDR3 DNA: TGTGCCAGCAGCCCCCCGAGGGGGGCCTACACCTTC
CDR3 protein: CASSPPRGAYTF

CDR3 length: 15
J gene: TRBJ2-1
D gene: .
clone size: .
V gene: TRBV19
CDR3 DNA: TGTGCCAGTAGTCTGGGCGGTACTGGCAGGGATGAGCAGTTCTTC
CDR3 protein: CASSLGGTGRDEQFF

CDR3 length: 17
J gene: TRBJ2-1
D gene: TRBD2
clone size: .
V gene: TRBV9
CDR3 DNA: TGTGCCAGCAGCGTAGGAACTAGCGGGGGCTTTTACAATGAGCAGTTCTTC
CDR3 protein: CASSVGTSGGFYNEQFF

CDR3 length: 13
J gene: TRBJ2-1
D gene: .
clone size: .
V gene: TRBV10-3
CDR3 DNA: TGTGCCATCAGTGTGCCTAGGGATAATGAGCAGTTCTTC
CDR3 protein: CAISVPRDNEQFF

CDR3 length: 15
J gene: TRBJ2-3
D gene: TRBD2
clone size: .
V gene: TRBV18
CDR3 DNA: TGTGCCAGCTCACCAATTAGCGGGAGAGCAGATACGCAGTATTTT
CDR3 protein: CASSPISGRADTQYF

CDR3 length: 15
J gene: TRBJ2-1
D gene: .
clone size: .
V gene: TRBV5-1
CDR3 DNA: TGCGCCAGCAGCAGAGGCGGGGTTGGCTACAATGAGCAGTTCTTC
CDR3 protein: CASSRGGVGYNEQFF

CDR3 length: 14
J gene: TRBJ2-2
D gene: TRBD2
clone size: .
V gene: TRBV19
CDR3 DNA: TGTGCCAGTAGCAGGACTAGGAACACCGGGGAGCTGTTTTTT
CDR3 protein: CASSRTRNTGELFF

CDR3 length: 14
J gene: TRBJ2-7
D gene: .
clone size: .
V gene: TRBV28
CDR3 DNA: TGTGCCAGCAGTTTAGGGGGGAGCAACTACGAGCAGTACTTC
CDR3 protein: CASSLGGSNYEQYF

CDR3 length: 13
J gene: TRBJ2-7
D gene: .
clone size: .
V gene: TRBV7-6
CDR3 DNA: TGTGCCAGCAGCTTAGGTTCACAGGCCGAGCAGTACTTC
CDR3 protein: CASSLGSQAEQYF

CDR3 length: 14
J gene: TRBJ1-5
D gene: .
clone size: .
V gene: TRBV10-2
CDR3 DNA: TGCGCCAGCGGGACACCAAATAGCAATCAGCCCCAGCATTTT
CDR3 protein: CASGTPNSNQPQHF

CDR3 length: 14
J gene: TRBJ2-1
D gene: .
clone size: .
V gene: TRBV28
CDR3 DNA: TGTGCCAGCAGTTTAGACAAACCCTACAATGAGCAGTTCTTC
CDR3 protein: CASSLDKPYNEQFF

CDR3 length: 16
J gene: TRBJ2-2
D gene: .
clone size: .
V gene: TRBV18
CDR3 DNA: TGTGCCAGCTCACCACTTTTTCAGGTTAACACCGGGGAGCTGTTTTTT
CDR3 protein: CASSPLFQVNTGELFF

CDR3 length: 18
J gene: TRBJ1-3
D gene: TRBD1
clone size: .
V gene: TRBV30
CDR3 DNA: TGTGCCTGGAGTGTACTTGGGAAGGGGGCTATTACTGGAAACACCATATATTTT
CDR3 protein: CAWSVLGKGAITGNTIYF

CDR3 length: 15
J gene: TRBJ1-4
D gene: .
clone size: .
V gene: TRBV7-9
CDR3 DNA: TGTGCCAGCAGCTTCAACCGGGACACTAATGAAAAACTGTTTTTT
CDR3 protein: CASSFNRDTNEKLFF

CDR3 length: 16
J gene: TRBJ2-1
D gene: TRBD1
clone size: .
V gene: TRBV4-3
CDR3 DNA: TGCGCCAGCAGCCAAGATAGAGGGGGCACCTACAATGAGCAGTTCTTC
CDR3 protein: CASSQDRGGTYNEQFF

CDR3 length: 14
J gene: TRBJ1-4
D gene: TRBD1
clone size: .
V gene: TRBV7-2
CDR3 DNA: TGTGCCAGCAGCTCGCAGGGGGCGGATGAAAAACTGTTTTTT
CDR3 protein: CASSSQGADEKLFF

CDR3 length: 19
J gene: TRBJ2-1
D gene: TRBD2
clone size: .
V gene: TRBV7-6
CDR3 DNA: TGTGCCAGCAGCCTAAGTCCGGGATCTAGCGGGAGGGCCTCAAATGAGCAGTTCTTC
CDR3 protein: CASSLSPGSSGRASNEQFF

CDR3 length: 13
J gene: TRBJ2-7
D gene: TRBD1
clone size: .
V gene: TRBV5-6
CDR3 DNA: TGTGCCAGCAGCCCTGACAGGGAATACGAGCAGTACTTC
CDR3 protein: CASSPDREYEQYF

CDR3 length: 16
J gene: TRBJ2-3
D gene: TRBD2
clone size: .
V gene: TRBV9
CDR3 DNA: TGTGCCAGCAGCCCCCCGGGACTAGTCTCCACAGATACGCAGTATTTT
CDR3 protein: CASSPPGLVSTDTQYF

CDR3 length: 13
J gene: TRBJ1-4
D gene: .
clone size: .
V gene: TRBV10-3
CDR3 DNA: TGTGCCAGCGTACGGGACCCCGGCGAAAAACTGTTTTTT
CDR3 protein: CASVRDPGEKLFF

CDR3 length: 15
J gene: TRBJ2-7
D gene: TRBD1
clone size: once
V gene: TRBV7-9
CDR3 DNA: TGTGCCAGCAGCTTAGCGTCGGGGACAGGGGCCGAGCAGTACTTC
CDR3 protein: CASSLASGTGAEQYF

CDR3 length: 13
J gene: TRBJ1-2
D gene: .
clone size: .
V gene: TRBV7-2
CDR3 DNA: TGTGCCAGCAGCGTTGGAGGGGCGGGAGGCTACACCTTC
CDR3 protein: CASSVGGAGGYTF

CDR3 length: 12
J gene: TRBJ1-5
D gene: TRBD1
clone size: .
V gene: TRBV15
CDR3 DNA: TGTGCCACCAGCCGAGACAGGGCCCCTTTGAATTTT
CDR3 protein: CATSRDRAPLNF

CDR3 length: 16
J gene: TRBJ2-2
D gene: TRBD2
clone size: .
V gene: TRBV7-2
CDR3 DNA: TGTGCCAGCAGCTTAAGGATGCGGGAGACCACCGGGGAGCTGTTTTTT
CDR3 protein: CASSLRMRETTGELFF

CDR3 length: 16
J gene: TRBJ2-2
D gene: .
clone size: .
V gene: TRBV9
CDR3 DNA: TGTGCCAGCAGCGTAGGTGCCGGCCCGAACACCGGGGAGCTGTTTTTT
CDR3 protein: CASSVGAGPNTGELFF

CDR3 length: 14
J gene: TRBJ2-1
D gene: .
clone size: .
V gene: TRBV5-1
CDR3 DNA: TGCGCCAGCAGCTTAGGCCGGAACTACAATGAGCAGTTCTTC
CDR3 protein: CASSLGRNYNEQFF

CDR3 length: 17
J gene: TRBJ2-2
D gene: .
clone size: few
V gene: TRBV19
CDR3 DNA: TGTGCCAGTAAAGACTTAGCGCAGAGGACGAACACCGGGGAGCTGTTTTTT
CDR3 protein: CASKDLAQRTNTGELFF

CDR3 length: 12
J gene: TRBJ1-6
D gene: .
clone size: .
V gene: TRBV25-1
CDR3 DNA: TGTGCCAGCAGTGAATACTCATCACCCCTCCACTTT
CDR3 protein: CASSEYSSPLHF

CDR3 length: 13
J gene: TRBJ1-2
D gene: .
clone size: .
V gene: TRBV28
CDR3 DNA: TGTGCCAGCAGTTTACAGGGATACTATGGCTACACCTTC
CDR3 protein: CASSLQGYYGYTF

CDR3 length: 12
J gene: TRBJ2-7
D gene: .
clone size: .
V gene: TRBV5-1
CDR3 DNA: TGCGCCAGCAGTATGGACTCCTACGAGCAGTACTTC
CDR3 protein: CASSMDSYEQYF

CDR3 length: 15
J gene: TRBJ2-1
D gene: TRBD2
clone size: .
V gene: TRBV5-1
CDR3 DNA: TGCGCCAGCAGACTCACGGGGGGCTCCTACAATGAGCAGTTCTTC
CDR3 protein: CASRLTGGSYNEQFF

CDR3 length: 17
J gene: TRBJ1-6
D gene: TRBD1
clone size: .
V gene: TRBV4-1
CDR3 DNA: TGCGCCAGCAGCCAAGCCCATCCGGGACAGGCTAATTCACCCCTCCACTTT
CDR3 protein: CASSQAHPGQANSPLHF

CDR3 length: 15
J gene: TRBJ1-4
D gene: .
clone size: .
V gene: TRBV5-1
CDR3 DNA: TGCGCCAGCAGCTTGCAGACAGGCCTTAATGAAAAACTGTTTTTT
CDR3 protein: CASSLQTGLNEKLFF

CDR3 length: 14
J gene: TRBJ1-4
D gene: TRBD1
clone size: .
V gene: TRBV7-9
CDR3 DNA: TGTGCCAGCAGCCGCGGACAGGTCGGTGAAAAACTGTTTTTT
CDR3 protein: CASSRGQVGEKLFF

CDR3 length: 14
J gene: TRBJ2-5
D gene: .
clone size: .
V gene: TRBV27
CDR3 DNA: TGTGCCAGCAGTTTAGGGGGAGCGCAAGAGACCCAGTACTTC
CDR3 protein: CASSLGGAQETQYF

CDR3 length: 15
J gene: TRBJ1-6
D gene: TRBD1
clone size: .
V gene: TRBV5-1
CDR3 DNA: TGCGCCAGCAGCTTGGCGGGACAGTCAAGGTCACCCCTCCACTTT
CDR3 protein: CASSLAGQSRSPLHF

CDR3 length: 12
J gene: TRBJ1-1
D gene: .
clone size: .
V gene: TRBV6-5
CDR3 DNA: TGTGCCAGCAGGAACCCTCCCATTGAAGCTTTCTTT
CDR3 protein: CASRNPPIEAFF